These T cell receptor beta chains were read from a single sample in a study of blood T cells in healthy people across ages. TCRdb re-derived calls from the 5' RACE reads in MiXCR, one entry per CDR3 protein. The table lists 1.2 million to 1.5 million distinct CDR3 sequences, approximately 38% of them singletons. The sequenced material came from blood. The receptors were sampled from a woman aged 18-29 years in good health. CDR3s include the opening cysteine and the closing phenylalanine or tryptophan. A D gene is named only where the DNA matches it firmly. Where a row states a size, it is once, few, many or the class of an expanded clone; other rows omit it.

clone size,V gene,J gene,D gene,CDR3 protein,CDR3 DNA
-,TRBV7-9,TRBJ2-1,-,CASIKEVGVAYNEQFF,TGTGCCAGCATCAAAGAAGTGGGAGTAGCCTACAATGAGCAGTTCTTC
-,TRBV3-1,TRBJ2-3,-,CASSPKGGGSTDTQYF,TGTGCCAGCAGCCCCAAGGGAGGGGGGAGCACAGATACGCAGTATTTT
-,TRBV4-1,TRBJ2-1,-,CASSPPKVDRINEQFF,TGCGCCAGCAGCCCCCCCAAAGTCGATAGGATCAATGAGCAGTTCTTC
-,TRBV29-1,TRBJ2-1,TRBD2,CSVSSGRWDEQFF,TGCAGCGTCTCTAGCGGGAGATGGGATGAGCAGTTCTTC
few,TRBV20-1,TRBJ1-5,-,CSASPGQGNQPQHF,TGCAGTGCTAGTCCCGGTCAGGGCAATCAGCCCCAGCATTTT
-,TRBV12-3/TRBV12-4,TRBJ1-1,-,CASSPDLTEAFF,TGTGCCAGCAGTCCGGACTTGACTGAAGCTTTCTTT
few,TRBV4-2,TRBJ2-5,-,CASSPGTQYQETQYF,TGTGCCAGCAGCCCCGGGACACAGTACCAAGAGACCCAGTACTTC
-,TRBV20-1,TRBJ2-7,-,CSARARRSETAAYNEQYF,TGCAGTGCTAGAGCACGTCGATCCGAGACCGCTGCGTACAATGAGCAGTACTTC
-,TRBV9,TRBJ2-1,-,CASSVGDRGAYNEQFF,TGTGCCAGCAGCGTAGGGGATAGGGGGGCCTACAATGAGCAGTTCTTC
few,TRBV3-1,TRBJ1-5,-,CASSPFLGNQPQHF,TGTGCCAGCAGTCCCTTCCTAGGGAATCAGCCCCAGCATTTT
-,TRBV2,TRBJ1-2,-,CASSGSRLTSPIYTF,TGTGCCAGCAGTGGCAGCCGGCTAACCAGCCCCATCTACACCTTC
-,TRBV20-1,TRBJ2-3,-,CSARDSGDRTDTQYF,TGCAGTGCTAGAGACTCGGGGGACAGAACAGATACGCAGTATTTT
many,TRBV15,TRBJ1-1,-,CATRNWENTEAFF,TGTGCCACTAGAAACTGGGAGAACACTGAAGCTTTCTTT
-,TRBV18,TRBJ1-5,-,CASSPSTVSNQPQHF,TGTGCCAGCTCACCTAGTACGGTGAGCAATCAGCCCCAGCATTTT
-,TRBV5-1,TRBJ1-5,-,CATLQGLSNQPQHF,TGCGCCACCCTACAGGGACTTAGCAATCAGCCCCAGCATTTT
-,TRBV10-3,TRBJ1-2,TRBD1,CAISGGQGAGGYTF,TGTGCCATCAGTGGCGGACAGGGGGCGGGAGGCTACACCTTC
-,TRBV2,TRBJ1-5,-,CASSEGWDLYRSFQPQHF,TGTGCCAGCAGTGAGGGTTGGGACCTCTATAGGTCCTTTCAGCCCCAGCATTTT
-,TRBV18,TRBJ2-3,TRBD1,CASSPRDRGSSDTQYF,TGTGCCAGCTCACCAAGGGACAGGGGATCTTCAGATACGCAGTATTTT
few,TRBV18,TRBJ2-7,TRBD2,CASSQTSEGPEQYF,TGTGCCAGCTCCCAGACTAGCGAGGGGCCCGAGCAGTACTTC
-,TRBV29-1,TRBJ2-7,TRBD1,CSVEGDSPSSGSRGLPTYEQYF,TGCAGCGTTGAAGGGGACAGCCCGAGCTCTGGAAGTAGAGGCCTCCCGACCTACGAGCAGTACTTC
once,TRBV6-1,TRBJ2-1,-,CASSPIPTSYDEQFF,TGTGCCAGCAGTCCTATTCCCACCTCCTACGATGAGCAGTTCTTC
many,TRBV7-9,TRBJ2-3,-,CASSLDGTATDTQYF,TGTGCCAGCAGCTTAGACGGTACGGCGACAGATACGCAGTATTTT
-,TRBV11-2,TRBJ2-1,-,CASSLDGDYYNEQFF,TGTGCCAGCAGCTTAGACGGGGATTATTACAATGAGCAGTTCTTC
-,TRBV6-6,TRBJ2-5,TRBD2,CASSRLAGGVGETQYF,TGTGCCAGCAGCCGACTAGCGGGAGGTGTGGGGGAGACCCAGTACTTC
few,TRBV20-1,TRBJ1-5,TRBD1,CSARGGDNQPQHF,TGCAGTGCCAGGGGGGGGGACAATCAGCCCCAGCATTTT
-,TRBV6-6,TRBJ2-3,-,CASIPAGADTQYF,TGTGCCAGCATCCCTGCGGGGGCCGATACGCAGTATTTT
-,TRBV20-1,TRBJ2-5,TRBD2,CSARGLTGLASNEQYF,TGCAGTGCTAGAGGACTGACGGGACTAGCCTCCAATGAGCAGTACTTC
-,TRBV20-1,TRBJ1-5,-,CSARDPRTVSNQPQHF,TGCAGTGCTAGAGATCCCCGGACGGTTAGCAATCAGCCCCAGCATTTT
few,TRBV5-1,TRBJ1-1,TRBD1,CASSPMGQGARTEAFF,TGCGCCAGCAGCCCTATGGGACAGGGAGCTCGGACTGAAGCTTTCTTT
many,TRBV5-1,TRBJ1-1,-,CASSASGTLTEAFF,TGCGCCAGCAGCGCTTCCGGGACTCTTACTGAAGCTTTCTTT
-,TRBV20-1,TRBJ2-7,TRBD2,CSAPTRLAGNYEQYF,TGCAGTGCTCCGACTCGACTAGCGGGAAACTACGAGCAGTACTTC
-,TRBV10-3,TRBJ2-7,-,CAIARNTAGDEQYF,TGTGCCATCGCCCGAAACACCGCAGGGGACGAGCAGTACTTC
few,TRBV6-1,TRBJ2-7,-,CASSELGGAYEQYF,TGTGCCAGCAGTGAGCTGGGTGGCGCCTACGAGCAGTACTTC
-,TRBV6-1,TRBJ1-4,-,CASSDSATNEKLFF,TGTGCCAGCAGTGATTCTGCAACTAATGAAAAACTGTTTTTT
-,TRBV30,TRBJ2-7,TRBD1,CAWSDRRQGYEQYF,TGTGCCTGGAGCGACCGAAGACAGGGCTACGAGCAGTACTTC
few,TRBV12-3/TRBV12-4,TRBJ1-1,TRBD1,CASSFHPQGDTEAFF,TGTGCCAGCAGTTTTCACCCTCAGGGGGACACTGAAGCTTTCTTT
few,TRBV7-8,TRBJ2-7,TRBD1,CASSPTGGSYGYEQYF,TGTGCCAGCAGCCCGACAGGGGGAAGCTATGGGTACGAGCAGTACTTC
-,TRBV6-6,TRBJ1-6,TRBD1,CASSYEGRGNSPLHF,TGTGCCAGCAGTTACGAGGGCAGGGGGAATTCACCCCTCCACTTT
-,TRBV2,TRBJ1-5,TRBD1,CASSMTGANQPQHF,TGTGCCAGCAGCATGACAGGGGCAAATCAGCCCCAGCATTTT
-,TRBV7-9,TRBJ1-2,-,CASSGGDTRYGYTF,TGTGCCAGCAGTGGAGGGGACACTAGATATGGCTACACCTTC
few,TRBV29-1,TRBJ2-1,TRBD2,CSGSGGYGEQFF,TGCAGTGGAAGCGGGGGGTACGGGGAGCAGTTCTTC
once,TRBV9,TRBJ2-1,-,CASSVRGGISYNEQFF,TGTGCCAGCAGCGTCCGAGGGGGAATCTCCTACAATGAGCAGTTCTTC
-,TRBV2,TRBJ1-5,-,CASRPTVNNQPQHF,TGTGCCAGCAGACCGACAGTTAACAATCAGCCCCAGCATTTT
few,TRBV4-1,TRBJ2-3,-,CASSQPGRPHTQYF,TGCGCCAGCAGCCAACCGGGACGGCCACATACGCAGTATTTT
-,TRBV29-1,TRBJ2-3,TRBD2,CSVDLAGVAAQYF,TGCAGCGTTGATCTAGCGGGAGTAGCTGCGCAGTATTTT
few,TRBV4-1,TRBJ2-7,-,CASSPREPSYEQYF,TGCGCCAGCAGCCCGCGGGAACCCTCCTACGAGCAGTACTTC
few,TRBV21-1,TRBJ2-1,-,CASSKVPTSSGAYNEQFF,TGTGCCAGCAGCAAAGTGCCGACTAGTAGCGGGGCCTACAATGAGCAGTTCTTC
-,TRBV2,TRBJ1-2,-,CASRPQYGYTF,TGTGCCAGCAGGCCCCAATATGGCTACACCTTC
once,TRBV6-2/TRBV6-3,TRBJ2-2,-,CASSSPARGTGELFF,TGTGCCAGCAGTTCCCCAGCGCGAGGAACCGGGGAGCTGTTTTTT
many,TRBV7-2,TRBJ2-7,TRBD2,CASSFSSGASYEQYF,TGTGCCAGCAGCTTCTCTAGCGGGGCCAGTTACGAGCAGTACTTC
-,TRBV6-1,TRBJ1-2,-,CASSDRTIYGYTF,TGTGCCAGCAGCGACAGGACCATCTATGGCTACACCTTC
few,TRBV28,TRBJ1-2,-,CASSPTRGVYGYTF,TGTGCCAGCAGTCCCACCCGAGGAGTCTATGGCTACACCTTC
-,TRBV29-1,TRBJ2-3,TRBD2,CSVGGGRAENTDTQYF,TGCAGCGTTGGCGGCGGGAGGGCCGAGAACACAGATACGCAGTATTTT
-,TRBV10-3,TRBJ1-3,-,CAISAGPSSGNTIYF,TGTGCCATCAGTGCGGGTCCGAGCTCTGGAAACACCATATATTTT
-,TRBV5-1,TRBJ2-7,-,CASRRRGSYEQYF,TGCGCCAGCAGACGACGGGGATCCTACGAGCAGTACTTC
few,TRBV9,TRBJ2-1,TRBD2,CASSVNAGGAFNEQFF,TGTGCCAGCAGCGTTAATGCCGGGGGGGCATTCAATGAGCAGTTCTTC
-,TRBV28,TRBJ2-1,TRBD1,CASSDAGTGGSVQFF,TGTGCCAGCAGTGACGCCGGCACAGGGGGCTCCGTGCAGTTCTTC
-,TRBV4-1,TRBJ2-1,TRBD2,CASSQGGSKGTSTNEQFF,TGCGCCAGCAGCCAAGGCGGGAGTAAGGGGACCTCAACCAATGAGCAGTTCTTC
-,TRBV2,TRBJ1-1,-,CASSERADHTTTEAFF,TGTGCCAGCAGTGAGAGGGCGGACCATACAACCACTGAAGCTTTCTTT
-,TRBV28,TRBJ1-5,-,CASRPQGTSNQPQHF,TGTGCCAGCAGACCACAGGGAACCAGCAATCAGCCCCAGCATTTT